This T cell receptor (beta chain) stems from a study of T cell changes during pregnancy in multiple sclerosis. V lost 5 bases and J 2 bases, leaving 12 bases between the germline ends. Germline CDR1 is MNHEY and CDR2 is SVGAGI. This CDR3 comprises 14 residues. Assay used: immunoSEQ multiplex PCR; TCRdb lists only in-frame clones, some missing. The sample yields some 95,000 clones, approximately 92% seen once. This sequence was found in a female donor with multiple sclerosis, enrolled in a pregnancy study. This specimen was peripheral blood, taken in the first trimester of pregnancy. This chain joins TRBV6-5 and TRBJ2-5; maybe TRBD1 (6 bases). The CDR3 loop reads CASSVQGIQETQYF. CDR3 nucleotides: TGTGCCAGCAGTGTCCAGGGGATACAAGAGACCCAGTACTTC.